This passage covers 21 T cell receptor beta chains from one sample sequenced in a study of Ad26.COV2.S vaccination and SARS-CoV-2 variants. Indicated treatment: around 19 received Ad26.COV2.S at low or high dose, single or two shots; about 5 received placebo; per-sample allocation not given. Collection of samples fell on day 63 after the first vaccine or placebo injection. Data came from immunoSEQ multiplex PCR; TCRdb stores just in-frame clones and leaves some out. The table has hundreds of thousands of clones, more than 85% seen once. This specimen was peripheral blood, taken in a trial of Ad26.COV2.S vaccine versus placebo. These receptors were obtained from a person aged 18 to 59 who received the Ad26.COV2.S COVID-19 vaccine or a placebo.

The V gene is TRBV7-9, the J gene TRBJ1-4; 10 bases match TRBD1. This CDR3 has 15 amino acids. From germline, CDR1 is SEHNR and CDR2 FQNEAQ (reference sequence). V was clipped by 4 bases and J by 1 base; unmatched bases: 0. The CDR3 loop reads CASSWDRGTNEKLFF. The CDR3 DNA reads TGTGCCAGCAGCTGGGACAGGGGAACTAATGAAAAACTGTTTTTT.

The chain is built from TRBV2 and TRBJ2-7; perhaps TRBD1 as D (6 bases). The V end lost 1 base, the J end lost 7 bases, and 17 bases lay between the germline ends. Per the germline V gene, CDR1 is SNHLY and CDR2 is FYNNEI. The CDR3 length is 15 residues. CDR3 nucleotide sequence: TGTGCCAGCAGTGAAGTTGGGTTAGGGGGTATAGAGCAGTACTTC. This encodes CASSEVGLGGIEQYF.

This chain uses TRBV20-1 with TRBJ1-5, with a weak D call TRBD1 (5 bases). The CDR3 totals 14 residues. CDR1 and CDR2 (germline): DFQATT, SNEGSKA (reference sequence). Trimming pared 3 bases from V and 0 bases from J, leaving 9 bases between. The CDR3 is CSASGGDSNQPQHF. In DNA, the CDR3 is TGCAGTGCTAGTGGGGGAGATAGCAATCAGCCCCAGCATTTT.

The V call is TRBV3-1 (or the pseudogene TRBV3-2), the J call TRBJ1-5, with D tentatively TRBD1 (5 bases). V was shortened by 0 bases and J by 3 bases, with 9 bases between the two germline ends. Per the germline V gene, CDR1 is LGHDT and CDR2 is YNNKEL (reference sequence). This CDR3 has 15 residues. As DNA, the CDR3 is TGTGCCAGCAGCCAAGATAGGGGAAACAATCAGCCCCAGCATTTT. As protein: CASSQDRGNNQPQHF.

The chain joins TRBV10-3 to TRBJ2-7, with 8 bases lining up with TRBD2. Germline CDR1 ENHRY, CDR2 SYGVKD. Germline trimming cut 0 bases from V and 2 bases from J; bases unmatched to any gene: 12. The CDR3 is 18 residues long. CDR3 bases: TGTGCCATCAGTGAGTCGTTAATAGCGGGAATAGCAACCTACGAGCAGTACTTC. Translating gives CAISESLIAGIATYEQYF.

J is TRBJ1-2 and V is TRBV9; TRBD1 matches at 7 bases. The germline gives CDR1 SGDLS, CDR2 YYNGEE. The CDR3 runs 16 residues. Germline trimming cut 6 bases from V and 0 bases from J; bases unmatched to any gene: 11. This CDR3 reads CASTRGSTGSNYGYTF. CDR3 sequence (DNA): TGTGCCAGCACCAGAGGATCGACAGGGTCTAACTATGGCTACACCTTC.

The CDR3 DNA sequence: TGTGCCAGTAGTATAGCGGCTAGCGGGAGGGTTGAGCAGTTCTTC. This codes for CASSIAASGRVEQFF. The chain carries TRBV19 and TRBJ2-1; TRBD2 matches 12 bases. V lost 1 base, J lost 9 bases, and 4 bases stayed unmatched. This CDR3 comprises 15 residues. Germline V gene sequence: CDR1 LNHDA, CDR2 SQIVND (reference sequence).

The V gene is TRBV28, the J gene TRBJ2-1; D is unresolved. The CDR3 is made up of 12 amino acids. Germline CDR1 and CDR2: MDHEN and SYDVKM. V was clipped by 7 bases and J by 10 bases, with 14 bases between them. Here the CDR3 reads CASNPGETEQFF. In nucleotides, the CDR3 is TGTGCCAGCAACCCTGGAGAGACAGAGCAGTTCTTC.

The gene calls are TRBV7-9 and TRBJ2-6; D perhaps matches TRBD1 (6 bases). The ends were cut back, 5 bases at V and 8 bases at J, with 19 bases in the middle. The CDR3 has 16 amino acids. From germline, CDR1 is SEHNR and CDR2 FQNEAQ (reference sequence). CDR3 sequence (DNA): TGTGCCAGCAGCGGTCGACAGGTTGGATCGCCCAACGTCCTGACTTTC. Protein: CASSGRQVGSPNVLTF.

The chain carries TRBV2 and TRBJ2-7; the D gene could be TRBD1 or TRBD2 (6 bases each). V gave up 1 base and J gave up 4 bases, with 14 bases separating them. Germline V lookup: CDR1 SNHLY, CDR2 FYNNEI. This CDR3 contains 15 residues. The CDR3 DNA is TGTGCCAGCAGTGAAGGGGGGGCGAGTCGTTACGAGCAGTACTTC. Translating gives CASSEGGASRYEQYF.

V usage is TRBV28 and J usage is TRBJ2-3, with D possibly being TRBD2 (6 bases). There are 12 residues in the CDR3. Trimming took off 7 bases at V and 5 bases at J, with 10 bases between the two ends. Germline V gene data show CDR1 as MDHEN and CDR2 as SYDVKM. CDR3: CASTRGGDTQYF. The CDR3 nucleotides are TGTGCCAGCACGCGGGGTGGAGATACGCAGTATTTT.

The chain has TRBV3-1 (or the pseudogene TRBV3-2) and TRBJ2-2, with 7 bases identical to TRBD2. Trimming at V came to 4 bases and at J to 5 bases, leaving 13 bases not matched to a gene. The CDR3 extends over 17 amino acids. Per germline, CDR1 LGHDT and CDR2 YNNKEL (reference sequence). CDR3 DNA: TGTGCCAGCAGCCCCCGGCGGGGCGGGAGAGGGACCGGGGAGCTGTTTTTT. It translates to CASSPRRGGRGTGELFF.

The table lists this clone with a count of one. This sequence joins TRBV3-1 (or the pseudogene TRBV3-2) and TRBJ1-1; D is unclear. Trimming stripped 5 bases from V and 4 bases from J, with 17 bases between. Germline CDR1 reads LGHDT; CDR2 reads YNNKEL (reference sequence). The CDR3 is 15 residues long. As DNA, the CDR3 is TGTGCCAGCAGCACCAATGCAGTAATGGGCACTGAAGCTTTCTTT. Translation: CASSTNAVMGTEAFF.

J is TRBJ2-7 and V is TRBV10-1; maybe TRBD1 (6 bases). Trimming took 4 bases from V and 2 from J, leaving 9 bases between them. CDR1 WNHNN and CDR2 SYGVQD come from the germline V gene (reference sequence). The CDR3 consists of 13 residues. CDR3 sequence (DNA): TGCGCCAGCAGTGCACAGGGCACCTACGAGCAGTACTTC. Amino acid sequence: CASSAQGTYEQYF.

The rearrangement uses TRBV19 and TRBJ2-7, with a weak D call TRBD1 (5 bases). The CDR3 has 11 amino acids. Deletions cut 7 bases from V and 6 bases from J, with 10 bases between. Per the germline V gene, CDR1 is LNHDA and CDR2 is SQIVND (reference sequence). The CDR3 region has the DNA TGTGCCAGTACCTCAGGGTCCGAGCAGTACTTC. It is translated as CASTSGSEQYF.

The chain recombines TRBV9 with TRBJ2-3; the match to TRBD2 covers 11 bases. The germline V gene encodes CDR1 SGDLS and CDR2 YYNGEE. V trimming: 4 bases; J trimming: 0 bases; junction bases outside the gene matches: 4. This CDR3 region has 16 residues. In DNA, the CDR3 is TGTGCCAGCAGCTTAGGGACTAGCGGAAGCACAGATACGCAGTATTTT. Translated: CASSLGTSGSTDTQYF.

The sample holds a few counts of this clone. The V and J genes are TRBV5-3 and TRBJ1-3, with D possibly matching TRBD1 (6 bases). TRBV5-3 is filed as an ORF, its function uncertain. V lost 4 bases to trimming and J lost 8 bases, with 22 bases between them. The CDR3 sequence is 16 residues long. CDR3 nucleotides: TGTGCCAGAAGCGGCCTGGGGGCCTTATGGCATGACACCATATATTTT. Protein sequence: CARSGLGALWHDTIYF.

V and J are TRBV7-9 and TRBJ1-1; D is possibly TRBD1 (5 bases). CDR1 is SEHNR and CDR2 is FQNEAQ in the germline V gene (reference sequence). Trimming left V 1 base short and J 3 bases short, with 21 bases between. The CDR3 is 18 amino acids. CDR3 region: CASSLDGAAHYEYTEAFF. For the CDR3, the DNA is TGTGCCAGCAGCTTAGACGGGGCTGCCCATTATGAATACACTGAAGCTTTCTTT.

V usage is TRBV2 and J usage is TRBJ1-2; possible D gene TRBD1, 6 bases. The CDR3 contains 14 residues. Germline V gene lookup returns CDR1 SNHLY and CDR2 FYNNEI. The ends were cut back, 6 bases at V and 1 base at J, with 12 bases in the middle. As DNA, the CDR3 is TGTGCCAGCAGGTCCACGGACAGTAACTATGGCTACACCTTC. It is translated as CASRSTDSNYGYTF. The full variable domain, its missing parts supplied by reference TRBV2 and TRBJ1-2, is EPEVTQTPSHQVTQMGQEVILRCVPISNHLYFYWYRQILGQKVEFLVSFYNNEISEKSEIFDDQFSVERPDGSNFTLKIRSTKLEDSAMYFCASRSTDSNYGYTFGSGTRLTVV.

The chain combines TRBV18 with TRBJ2-3; no definite D call. The CDR3 sequence is 13 residues long. The germline gives CDR1 KGHSH, CDR2 LQKENI. V lost 2 bases, J lost 1 base, and 4 bases lay in between. In DNA, the CDR3 is TGTGCCAGCTCACCAGGGGGCACAGATACGCAGTATTTT. Translated: CASSPGGTDTQYF. The variable domain in full, with the rest retrieved from reference TRBV18 and TRBJ2-3, is NAGVMQNPRHLVRRRGQEARLRCSPMKGHSHVYWYRQLPEEGLKFMVYLQKENIIDESGMPKERFSAEFPKEGPSILRIQQVVRGDSAAYFCASSPGGTDTQYFGPGTRLTVL.

The chain recombines TRBV6-5 with TRBJ2-1; 7 nucleotides line up with TRBD1. CDR3 length: 15 amino acids. The germline CDR1 and CDR2 sequences are MNHEY and SVGAGI. The V segment lost 6 bases and the J segment 0 bases; nucleotides outside the gene matches: 5. This CDR3 reads CASRRGQRSYNEQFF. The CDR3 DNA reads TGTGCCAGCAGGAGGGGGCAGCGCTCCTACAATGAGCAGTTCTTC.